The clone carrying this TCR beta chain appeared a few times. Its antigen is currently unknown. This sample was included in a study of radiation and T cells in renal cell carcinoma. Study-level results: Only small tumor regions of 0.8 to 1 g were sampled. Irradiated tumors held more dominant CDR3 motifs than control tumors.

Treatment: treatment-naive control, cytoreductive nephrectomy. Sequenced control tumors were from over ten males and a handful of females, median age about 50. Per germline, CDR1 SGHTA and CDR2 FQGTGA. V was cut by 0 bases and J by 4 bases, with 6 bases left in between. The CDR3 extends over 13 amino acids. Sequencing used immunoSEQ multiplex PCR; TCRdb keeps in-frame clones, though not all of them. Among approximately 21,000 clones listed, 45% to 65% were seen once. The receptor was isolated from a human donor with renal cell carcinoma. The sequences come from tumor tissue, collected from a patient whose treatment was nephrectomy without radiotherapy. The chain is built from TRBV7-3 and TRBJ1-2; D gene unclear. In DNA, the CDR3 is TGTGCCAGCAGCTTAACTCAGACCTATGGCTACACCTTC. It encodes CASSLTQTYGYTF.